This T cell receptor beta chain was profiled in a study of blood T cells in healthy people across ages. For this clonotype: The target antigen is unknown.

Findings of the study overall: It was held that the diversity estimates obtained from one million T cells were underestimates. Changes seen in expanded clonotypes were possibly confounded by donor CMV status left unknown.

Investigators took around 10 milliliters of peripheral blood from every donor. Then a second PCR, running roughly 7 to 11 cycles, was carried out with a sample-barcoded 5' primer and a J-beta primer mix. A template-switch adaptor that had 12 random nucleotides put a tag on each cDNA molecule. MiXCR was run by TCRdb on the 5' RACE reads, yielding one entry per CDR3 protein. The sample records 780,000 or so distinct CDR3 sequences, more than 55% being singletons. Sample: blood. The sequence was collected from a man aged 40-50 years in good health.

Here the CDR3 reads CASSYSSSSGEQFF. The DNA for the CDR3 is TGTGCCAGCAGTTACTCGTCTAGTTCAGGCGAGCAGTTCTTC. The chain couples TRBV6-6 to TRBJ2-1; D uncertain. V lost 0 bases and J 10 bases, leaving 13 bases between the germline ends. The CDR3 totals 14 residues. In germline, CDR1 is MNHNY, CDR2 SVGAGI (reference sequence).